The 5 T cell receptor beta chains listed next were all sequenced from one sample in a study of blood T cell repertoires in COVID-19. The protocol was immunoSEQ multiplex PCR, while the TCRdb copy is restricted to in-frame clones and leaves out a portion. The sample has 110,000 or so clones, 83% seen once. Input material: peripheral blood. Receptors originate from a woman aged 60-70 years with acute or convalescent COVID-19.

The chain recombines TRBV7-3 with TRBJ2-1, with TRBD2 matching 14 bases. V was pared by 1 base and J by 6 bases, with 11 bases of the junction left unmatched. This CDR3 is 19 amino acids long. Germline CDR1 and CDR2: SGHTA and FQGTGA. The CDR3 region has the DNA TGTGCCAGCAGCTTAAACCGACTAGCGGGAGGGCCACGGGTCAATGAGCAGTTCTTC. It yields the protein CASSLNRLAGGPRVNEQFF. The full variable domain, in which reference TRBV7-3 and TRBJ2-1 provide the parts outside the CDR3, is GAGVSQTPSNKVTEKGKYVELRCDPISGHTALYWYRQSLGQGPEFLIYFQGTGAADDSGLPNDRFFAVRPEGSVSTLKIQRTERGDSAVYLCASSLNRLAGGPRVNEQFFGPGTRLTVL.

The rearrangement uses TRBV10-2 and TRBJ2-1, with TRBD2 as a possible D gene (5 bases). Germline-derived CDR1 and CDR2 are WSHSY and SAAADI. The CDR3 has 14 residues. With 4 bases removed from V and 6 bases from J, the gap between germline ends came to 13 bases. CDR3 nucleotides: TGCGCCAGCAGTGCGAGAGGGATGGGCAATGAGCAGTTCTTC. Translation: CASSARGMGNEQFF.

CDR3 residues: CASSQASGSNLFF. The CDR3 DNA follows: TGTGCCAGTAGTCAGGCTAGCGGGAGTAATCTGTTCTTC. This chain connects TRBV19 to TRBJ2-1; 10 bases agree with TRBD2. Germline-derived CDR1 and CDR2 are LNHDA and SQIVND (reference sequence). This CDR3 comprises 13 residues. V trimming: 5 bases; J trimming: 15 bases; junction bases outside the gene matches: 10.

This clone came up once. The V gene is TRBV7-9, the J gene TRBJ2-3, with 7 positions matching TRBD2. In germline, CDR1 is SEHNR, CDR2 FQNEAQ (reference sequence). There are 15 residues in the CDR3. The J segment lost 6 bases and the V segment lost 5 bases, leaving 11 bases of the junction unmatched. CDR3 in amino acids: CASSPGRAGFDTQYF. The CDR3 nucleotides are TGTGCCAGCAGCCCCGGGCGAGCGGGGTTCGATACGCAGTATTTT.

In this sample, this clone turned up a few times. The V call is TRBV5-6, the J call TRBJ2-5, with 7 bases lining up with TRBD1. The length of the CDR3 is 13 residues. Per the germline V gene, CDR1 is SGHDT and CDR2 is YYEEEE. V lost 6 bases, J lost 5 bases, and 7 bases stayed unmatched. The CDR3 sequence is CASIRGRGETQYF. In nucleotides, the CDR3 is TGTGCCAGCATCCGAGGCAGGGGGGAGACCCAGTACTTC. Together with reference TRBV5-6 and TRBJ2-5, the CDR3 gives the full variable domain: DAGVTQSPTHLIKTRGQQVTLRCSPKSGHDTVSWYQQALGQGPQFIFQYYEEEERQRGNFPDRFSGHQFPNYSSELNVNALLLGDSALYLCASIRGRGETQYFGPGTRLLVL.